The entry that follows covers one T cell receptor (beta chain) sequence. Its antigen is still unknown. CDR3 length: 16 amino acids. Germline V gives CDR1 ENHRY, CDR2 SYGVKD. The ends were cut back, 2 bases at V and 5 bases at J, with 16 bases in the middle. Uncontrolled infections, pregnancy, lactation or other autoimmune diseases led to patient exclusion. For repertoire sequencing, the TCR beta CDR3 regions were amplified from RNA transcripts. In the first round, RT-PCR was carried out with HTBI primers, and a multiplex PCR formed the second round. TCRdb processed the multiplex PCR reads anew with MiXCR; each CDR3 protein has one entry. The repertoire has about 1.1 million distinct CDR3 sequences, about 40% of them found once; the top ten carry around 10%. The data were obtained in a study of Graves' ophthalmopathy and Graves' hyperthyroidism. Study as a whole: Researchers classed hyperthyroidism as stable given no ophthalmopathy within 18 months of follow-up. Findings and caveats of the study: Blood contained most expanded thyroid clonotypes exceeding 0.001 frequency. At around 70% sensitivity and 72.22% specificity, the model predicted progression of the ophthalmopathy.

V is TRBV10-3 and J is TRBJ1-5; D is ambiguous. This TCR derives from an adult man with Graves' hyperthyroidism. Material: peripheral blood or thyroid tissue (not recorded which). This CDR3 reads CAISEAHRHDYQPQHF. CDR3 coding DNA: TGTGCCATCAGTGAGGCCCATCGGCACGATTATCAGCCCCAGCATTTT.